The sequence of this T cell receptor beta chain was determined in a study of CD8+CD57+ T cells in acquired aplastic anemia. Whole-study context: Across the sorted CD4+ and CD8+ cells, DNA amounts averaged about 3.2 ug. Study-wide results and caveats: Twenty-nine shared CD8+ CDR3s appeared highly expressed within patients' immunodominant clones. Patients were compared with controls for CD8+ Simpson's diversity, and no significant difference emerged.

CDR1 and CDR2 (germline): SNHLY, FYNNEI. V was clipped by 7 bases and J by 8 bases, with 15 bases between them. The CDR3 runs to 14 residues. To note about this clonotype: The target antigen is unknown.

The template used for profiling TCR beta VDJ and CDR3 was genomic DNA. A single record per CDR3 protein comes from TCRdb applying MiXCR to the reads. The profile shows roughly 180,000 distinct CDR3 sequences, about 64% of them singletons. The TCR was taken from a human donor with severe aplastic anemia or a healthy control (not recorded which). The sample taken for sequencing was sorted CD4+, CD8+, or CD8+CD57+ T cells (not recorded which) from PBMCs. The chain employs TRBV2 and TRBJ1-6, with D possibly matching TRBD1 (5 bases). Written as DNA, the CDR3 is TGTGCCAGCACGGCCGGACATTTTGATTCACCCCTCCACTTT. Translated, it gives CASTAGHFDSPLHF.